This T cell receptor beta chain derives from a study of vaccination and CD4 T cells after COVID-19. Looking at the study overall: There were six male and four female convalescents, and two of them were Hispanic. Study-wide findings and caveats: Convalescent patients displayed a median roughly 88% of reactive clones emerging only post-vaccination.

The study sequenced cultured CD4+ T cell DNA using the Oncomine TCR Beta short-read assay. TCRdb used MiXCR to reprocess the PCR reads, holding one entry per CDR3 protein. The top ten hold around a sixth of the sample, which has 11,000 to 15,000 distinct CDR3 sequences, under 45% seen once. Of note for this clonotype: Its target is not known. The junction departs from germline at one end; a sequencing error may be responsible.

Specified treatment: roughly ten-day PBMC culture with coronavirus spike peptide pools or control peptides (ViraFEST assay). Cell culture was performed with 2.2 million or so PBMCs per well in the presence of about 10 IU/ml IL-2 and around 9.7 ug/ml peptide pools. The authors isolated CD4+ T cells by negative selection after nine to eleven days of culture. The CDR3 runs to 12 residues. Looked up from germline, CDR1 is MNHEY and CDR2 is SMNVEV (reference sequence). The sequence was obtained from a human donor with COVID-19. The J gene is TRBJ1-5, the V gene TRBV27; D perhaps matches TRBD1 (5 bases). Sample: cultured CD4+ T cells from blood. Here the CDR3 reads CASSWGPSIEYF. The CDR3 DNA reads TGTGCCAGCAGTTGGGGACCCAGTATCGAATATTTT.